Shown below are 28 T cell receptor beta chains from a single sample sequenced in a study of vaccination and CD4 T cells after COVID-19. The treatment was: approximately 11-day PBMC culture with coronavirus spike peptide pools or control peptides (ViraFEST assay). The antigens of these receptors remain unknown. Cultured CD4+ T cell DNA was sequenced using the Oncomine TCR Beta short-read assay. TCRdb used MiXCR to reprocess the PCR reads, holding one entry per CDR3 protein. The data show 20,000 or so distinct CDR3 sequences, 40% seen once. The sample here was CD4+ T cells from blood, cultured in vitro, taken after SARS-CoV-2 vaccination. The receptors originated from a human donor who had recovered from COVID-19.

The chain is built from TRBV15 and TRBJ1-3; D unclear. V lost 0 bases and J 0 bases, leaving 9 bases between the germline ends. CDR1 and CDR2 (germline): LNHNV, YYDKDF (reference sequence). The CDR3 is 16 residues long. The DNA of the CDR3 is TGTGCCACCAGCAGAGAAGTCCGGGGCTCTGGAAACACCATATATTTT. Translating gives CATSREVRGSGNTIYF. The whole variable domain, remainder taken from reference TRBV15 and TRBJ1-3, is DAMVIQNPRYQVTQFGKPVTLSCSQTLNHNVMYWYQQKSSQAPKLLFHYYDKDFNNEADTPDNFQSRRPNTSFCFLDIRSPGLGDTAMYLCATSREVRGSGNTIYFGEGSWLTVV.

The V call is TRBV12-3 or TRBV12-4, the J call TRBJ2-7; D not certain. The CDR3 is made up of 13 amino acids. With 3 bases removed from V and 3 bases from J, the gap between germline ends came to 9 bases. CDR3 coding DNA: TGTGCCAGCAGTTTCGCCTATATCTACGAGCAGTACTTC. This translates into CASSFAYIYEQYF.

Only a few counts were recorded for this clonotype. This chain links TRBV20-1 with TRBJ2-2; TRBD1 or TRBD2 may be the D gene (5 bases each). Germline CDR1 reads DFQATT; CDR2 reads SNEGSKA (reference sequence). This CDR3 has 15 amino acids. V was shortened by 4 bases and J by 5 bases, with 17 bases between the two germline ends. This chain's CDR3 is CSANGLGRATGELFF. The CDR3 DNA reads TGCAGTGCTAACGGATTGGGACGAGCGACCGGGGAGCTGTTTTTT.

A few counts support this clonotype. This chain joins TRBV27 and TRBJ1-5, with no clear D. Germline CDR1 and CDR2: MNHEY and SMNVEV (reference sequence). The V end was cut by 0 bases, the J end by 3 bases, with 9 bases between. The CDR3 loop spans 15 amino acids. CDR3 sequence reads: CASSLSFTYNQPQHF. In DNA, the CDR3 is TGTGCCAGCAGTTTATCCTTCACTTACAATCAGCCCCAGCATTTT.

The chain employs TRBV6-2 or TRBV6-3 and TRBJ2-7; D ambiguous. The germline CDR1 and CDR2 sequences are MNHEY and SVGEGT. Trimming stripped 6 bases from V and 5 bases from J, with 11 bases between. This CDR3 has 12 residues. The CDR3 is CASRESTHEQYF. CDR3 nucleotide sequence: TGTGCCAGCAGGGAGTCAACCCACGAGCAGTACTTC.

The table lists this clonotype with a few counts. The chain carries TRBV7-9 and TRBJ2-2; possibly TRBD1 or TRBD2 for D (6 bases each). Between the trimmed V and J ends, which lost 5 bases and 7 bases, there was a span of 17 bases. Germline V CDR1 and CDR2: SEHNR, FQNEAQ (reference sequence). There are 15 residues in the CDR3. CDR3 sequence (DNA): TGTGCCAGCAGCCCCACGAAGGGGGGTCTCGGGGAGCTGTTTTTT. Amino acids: CASSPTKGGLGELFF.

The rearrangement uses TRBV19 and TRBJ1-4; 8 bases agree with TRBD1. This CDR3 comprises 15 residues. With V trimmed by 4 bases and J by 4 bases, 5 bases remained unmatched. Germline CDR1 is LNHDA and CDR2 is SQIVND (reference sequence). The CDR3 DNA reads TGTGCCAGTAGTAGCGGACAGGGCGATAATGAAAAACTGTTTTTT. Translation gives CASSSGQGDNEKLFF.

The CDR3 coding sequence is TGTGCCAGCAGCTTGCAGAGGACAAACTATGGCTACACCTTC. Its protein is CASSLQRTNYGYTF. The chain employs TRBV5-6 and TRBJ1-2, with TRBD1 as a possible D gene (5 bases). Per the germline V gene, CDR1 is SGHDT and CDR2 is YYEEEE. The CDR3 is 14 amino acids. Between the trimmed V and J ends, which lost 1 base and 2 bases, there was a span of 9 bases.

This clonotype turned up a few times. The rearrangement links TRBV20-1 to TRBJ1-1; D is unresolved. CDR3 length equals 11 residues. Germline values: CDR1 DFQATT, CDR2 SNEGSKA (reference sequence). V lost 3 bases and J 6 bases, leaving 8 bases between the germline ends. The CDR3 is CSASYVAEAFF. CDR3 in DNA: TGCAGTGCTAGCTATGTCGCTGAAGCTTTCTTT.

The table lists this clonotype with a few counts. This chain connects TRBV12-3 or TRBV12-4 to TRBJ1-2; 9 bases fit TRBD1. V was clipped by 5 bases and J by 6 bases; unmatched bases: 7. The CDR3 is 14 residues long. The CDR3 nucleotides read TGTGCCAGCAGTGGAGGGACAGGGTACCATGGCTACACCTTC. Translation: CASSGGTGYHGYTF.

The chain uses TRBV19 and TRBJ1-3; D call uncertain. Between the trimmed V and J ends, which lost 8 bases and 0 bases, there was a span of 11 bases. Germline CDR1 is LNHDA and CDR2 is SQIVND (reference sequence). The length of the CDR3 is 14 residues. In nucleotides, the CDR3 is TGTGCCAGTTTCCACACCGGCTCTGGAAACACCATATATTTT. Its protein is CASFHTGSGNTIYF.

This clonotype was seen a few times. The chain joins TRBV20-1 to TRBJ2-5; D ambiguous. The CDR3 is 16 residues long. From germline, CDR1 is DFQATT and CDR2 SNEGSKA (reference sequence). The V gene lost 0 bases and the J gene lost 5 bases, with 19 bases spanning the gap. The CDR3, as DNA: TGCAGTGCTAGAGATCAAACAGCTGCTGAAGGCGAGACCCAGTACTTC. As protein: CSARDQTAAEGETQYF.

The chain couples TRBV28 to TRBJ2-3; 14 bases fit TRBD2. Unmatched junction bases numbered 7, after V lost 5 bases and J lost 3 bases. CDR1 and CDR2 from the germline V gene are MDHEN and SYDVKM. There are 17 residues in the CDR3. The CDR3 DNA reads TGTGCCAGCAGTGCCCCGGGACTAGCGGGAGTAACAGATACGCAGTATTTT. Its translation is CASSAPGLAGVTDTQYF.

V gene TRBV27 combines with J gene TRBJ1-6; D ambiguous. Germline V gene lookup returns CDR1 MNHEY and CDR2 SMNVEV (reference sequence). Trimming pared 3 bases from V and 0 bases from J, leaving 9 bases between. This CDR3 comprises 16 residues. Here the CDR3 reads CASSFQQSSYNSPLHF. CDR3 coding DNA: TGTGCCAGCAGTTTTCAGCAAAGCTCCTATAATTCACCCCTCCACTTT.

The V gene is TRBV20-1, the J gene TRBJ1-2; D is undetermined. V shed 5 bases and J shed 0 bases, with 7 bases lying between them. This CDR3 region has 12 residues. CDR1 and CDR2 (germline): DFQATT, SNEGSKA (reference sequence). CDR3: CSAQSANYGYTF. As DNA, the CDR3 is TGCAGTGCTCAAAGCGCTAACTATGGCTACACCTTC.

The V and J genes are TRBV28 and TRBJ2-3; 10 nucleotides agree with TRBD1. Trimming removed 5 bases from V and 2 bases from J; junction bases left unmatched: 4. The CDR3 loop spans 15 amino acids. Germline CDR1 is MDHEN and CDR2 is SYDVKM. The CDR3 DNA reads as TGTGCCAGCAGTGAGGGACAGGGGTACACAGATACGCAGTATTTT. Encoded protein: CASSEGQGYTDTQYF.

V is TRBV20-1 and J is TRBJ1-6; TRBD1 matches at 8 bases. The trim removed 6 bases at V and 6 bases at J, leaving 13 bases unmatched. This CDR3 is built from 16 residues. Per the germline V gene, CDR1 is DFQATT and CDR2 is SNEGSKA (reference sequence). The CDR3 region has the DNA TGCAGTGCCAGACAGGGGACAGGAGAATCTAATTCACCCCTCCACTTT. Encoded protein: CSARQGTGESNSPLHF.

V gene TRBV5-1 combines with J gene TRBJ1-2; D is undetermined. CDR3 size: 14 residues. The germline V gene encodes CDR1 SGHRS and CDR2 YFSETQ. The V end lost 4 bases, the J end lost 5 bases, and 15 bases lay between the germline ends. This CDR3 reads CASSLSTGRYGYTF. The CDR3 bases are TGCGCCAGCAGCCTATCCACCGGGAGATATGGCTACACCTTC.

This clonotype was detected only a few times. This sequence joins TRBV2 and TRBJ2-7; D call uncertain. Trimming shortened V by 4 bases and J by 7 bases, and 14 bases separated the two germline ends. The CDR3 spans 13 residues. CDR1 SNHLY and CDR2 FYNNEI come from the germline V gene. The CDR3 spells CASSVRAPLEQYF. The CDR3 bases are TGTGCCAGCAGTGTCCGCGCGCCGTTGGAGCAGTACTTC.

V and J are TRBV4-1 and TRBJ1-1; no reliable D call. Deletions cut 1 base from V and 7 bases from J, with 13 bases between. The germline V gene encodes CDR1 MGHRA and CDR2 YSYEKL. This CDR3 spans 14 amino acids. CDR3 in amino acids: CASSQVGQRFEAFF. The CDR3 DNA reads TGCGCCAGCAGCCAAGTTGGCCAGAGGTTTGAAGCTTTCTTT.

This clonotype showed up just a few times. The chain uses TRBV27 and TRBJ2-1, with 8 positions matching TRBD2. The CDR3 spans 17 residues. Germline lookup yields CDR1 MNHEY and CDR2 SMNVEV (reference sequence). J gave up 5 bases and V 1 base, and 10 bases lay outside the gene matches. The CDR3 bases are TGTGCCAGCAGTTTATGGGCTGCGGGAGGTGTGCACAATGAGCAGTTCTTC. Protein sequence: CASSLWAAGGVHNEQFF.

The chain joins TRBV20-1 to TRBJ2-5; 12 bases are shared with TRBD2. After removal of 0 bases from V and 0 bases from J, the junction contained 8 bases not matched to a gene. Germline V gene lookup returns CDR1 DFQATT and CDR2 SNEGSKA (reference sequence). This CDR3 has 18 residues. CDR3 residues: CSARDPSGGAAHQETQYF. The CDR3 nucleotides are TGCAGTGCTAGAGATCCTAGCGGGGGGGCAGCCCACCAAGAGACCCAGTACTTC.

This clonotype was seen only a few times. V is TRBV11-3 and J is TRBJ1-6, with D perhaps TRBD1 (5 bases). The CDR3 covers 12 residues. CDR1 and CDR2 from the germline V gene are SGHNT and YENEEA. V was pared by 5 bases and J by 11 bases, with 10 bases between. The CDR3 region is CASSPGETPLHF. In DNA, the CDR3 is TGTGCCAGCAGCCCGGGGGAGACACCCCTCCACTTT.

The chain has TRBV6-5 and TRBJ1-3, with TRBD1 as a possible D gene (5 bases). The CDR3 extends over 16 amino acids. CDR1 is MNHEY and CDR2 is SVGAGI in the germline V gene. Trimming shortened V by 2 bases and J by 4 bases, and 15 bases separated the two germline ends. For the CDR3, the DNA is TGTGCCAGCAGTTACAGGCAGGGTTTTCCCGGAAACACCATATATTTT. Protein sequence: CASSYRQGFPGNTIYF.

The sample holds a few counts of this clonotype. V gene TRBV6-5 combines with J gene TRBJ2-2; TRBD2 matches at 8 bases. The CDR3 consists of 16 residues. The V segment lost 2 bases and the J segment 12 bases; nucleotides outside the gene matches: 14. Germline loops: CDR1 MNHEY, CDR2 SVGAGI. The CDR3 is CASSYRGSGVFGKLFF. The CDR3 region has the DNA TGTGCCAGCAGTTACCGTGGTAGCGGGGTCTTTGGGAAGCTGTTTTTT.

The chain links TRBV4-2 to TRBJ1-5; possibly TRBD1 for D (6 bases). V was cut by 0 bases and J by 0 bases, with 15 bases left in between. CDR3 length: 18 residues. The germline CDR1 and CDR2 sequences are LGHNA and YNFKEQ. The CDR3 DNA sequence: TGTGCCAGCAGCCAAGATGGGGGCGGGGGTAATAGCAATCAGCCCCAGCATTTT. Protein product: CASSQDGGGGNSNQPQHF.

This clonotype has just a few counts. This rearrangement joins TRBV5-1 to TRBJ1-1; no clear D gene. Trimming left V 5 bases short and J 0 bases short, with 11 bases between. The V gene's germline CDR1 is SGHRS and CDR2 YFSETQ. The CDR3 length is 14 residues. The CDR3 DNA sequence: TGCGCCAGCAGTTTCGACGCCATGAACACTGAAGCTTTCTTT. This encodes CASSFDAMNTEAFF.

CDR3 amino acids: CASSSGLAGGTDTQYF. In DNA, the CDR3 is TGTGCCAGCAGCTCCGGACTAGCGGGAGGGACAGATACGCAGTATTTT. The V and J genes are TRBV7-2 and TRBJ2-3; 15 bases agree with TRBD2. CDR3 length equals 16 residues. Germline CDR1 and CDR2: SGHTA and FQGNSA. The junction had 2 bases not matched to a gene; V was cut back by 4 bases and J by 3 bases.